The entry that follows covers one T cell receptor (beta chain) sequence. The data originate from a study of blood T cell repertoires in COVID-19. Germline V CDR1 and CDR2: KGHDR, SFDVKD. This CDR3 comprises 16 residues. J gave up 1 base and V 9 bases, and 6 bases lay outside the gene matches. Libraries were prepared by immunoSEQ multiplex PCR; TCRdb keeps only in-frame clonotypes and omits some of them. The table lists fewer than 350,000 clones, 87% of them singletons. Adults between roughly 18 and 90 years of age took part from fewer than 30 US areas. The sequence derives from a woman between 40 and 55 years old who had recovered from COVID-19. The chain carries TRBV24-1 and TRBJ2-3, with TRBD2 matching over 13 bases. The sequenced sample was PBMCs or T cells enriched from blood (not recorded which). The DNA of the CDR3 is TGTGCCACCTCAGGGACTAGCGGGATCCGCACAGATACGCAGTATTTT. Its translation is CATSGTSGIRTDTQYF.